This T cell receptor beta chain is from a study of cytomegalovirus exposure and HLA in healthy donors. Study-wide points: In a later analysis, productive TCRs from donors in an Asian-associated ancestry cluster reportedly carried fewer N-insertions than the cohort mean.

A multiplex PCR was run with 60 Vbeta primers and 13 Jbeta primers. The assay was immunoSEQ multiplex PCR, and TCRdb's table has in-frame clones only and misses some. Of tens of thousands of clones in the sample, 68% are singletons; the top ten hold 9.5% to 13%. Concerning this clone itself: Its cognate antigen is unknown.

This CDR3 region has 15 residues. V was clipped by 2 bases and J by 8 bases, with 18 bases between them. Germline V gives CDR1 GTSNPN, CDR2 SVGIG (reference sequence). This sequence joins TRBV30 and TRBJ1-4, with TRBD1 as a possible D gene (6 bases). What was sequenced was PBMCs. The sequence was obtained from a woman younger than 45 in good health and CMV-seronegative. The CDR3 nucleotides read TGTGCCTGGAGTCCTTTTGCAGGGGTCCGGGAAAAACTGTTTTTT. Residues: CAWSPFAGVREKLFF.